This TCR beta chain was recorded in a study of T cells in localized non-small cell lung cancer. Whole-study results and caveats: Without multi-region sequencing, intratumor heterogeneity could not be excluded. Within adjacent lung there appeared a median around 60 of the top 100 tumor clones. Adjacent uninvolved lung had the highest clonality, suggesting focused antigen responses.

The uninvolved lung lay at least 2 cm from the tumor margin and lacked atypia. Trimming took 4 bases from V and 7 from J; bases not matched to a gene: 6. Germline V CDR1 and CDR2: MNHGY, SAAAGT. The CDR3 totals 13 residues. The protocol was immunoSEQ multiplex PCR, while the TCRdb copy is restricted to in-frame clones and leaves out a portion. In the table there are about 860 clones, 30% to 40% of which are singletons. This clone was counted a few times. Its target is not known. The sample consisted of normal lung tissue next to the tumor, taken before any cancer treatment. This receptor was taken from a female donor over 55 with stage I lung adenocarcinoma. This chain joins TRBV6-8 and TRBJ1-2, with 7 nucleotides matching TRBD1. As DNA, the CDR3 is TGTGCCAGCAGTTCATCCCGACAGGGTGGCTACACCTTC. Encoded protein: CASSSSRQGGYTF.